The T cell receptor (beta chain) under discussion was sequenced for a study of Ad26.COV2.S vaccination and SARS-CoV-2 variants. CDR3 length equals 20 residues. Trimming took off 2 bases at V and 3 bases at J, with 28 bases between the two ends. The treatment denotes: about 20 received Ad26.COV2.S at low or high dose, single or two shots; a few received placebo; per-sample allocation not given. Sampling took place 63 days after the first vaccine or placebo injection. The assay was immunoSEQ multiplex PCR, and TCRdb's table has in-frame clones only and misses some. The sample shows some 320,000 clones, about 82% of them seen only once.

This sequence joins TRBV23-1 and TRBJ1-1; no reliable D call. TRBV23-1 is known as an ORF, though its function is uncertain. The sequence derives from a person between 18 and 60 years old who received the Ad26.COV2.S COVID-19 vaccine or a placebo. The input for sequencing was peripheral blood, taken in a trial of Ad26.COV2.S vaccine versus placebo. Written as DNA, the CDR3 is TGCGCCAGCAGTCAAGTTAGGTGTACCCTTAAATTGGGTTGGGACACTGAAGCTTTCTTT. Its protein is CASSQVRCTLKLGWDTEAFF.